The rows below give T cell receptor beta chains drawn from one sample of a study of blood T cells in healthy people across ages. TCRdb reprocessed the 5' RACE reads with MiXCR, giving one entry per CDR3 protein. The sample holds 540,000 or so distinct CDR3 sequences, about 25% seen once. The same data also went into a second study, on T cells of mothers and their children.

Sequencing used blood. All receptors derive from a boy between 10 and 17 years old in good health. Each CDR3 is given without its conserved first and last residue. Fields, in order: clone size, J gene, V gene, D gene, CDR3 protein. D genes are given only for firm matches. Clone size appears in some rows only: once, few, many, or a class for an expanded clone.

abundance: NA
j_gene: NA
v_gene: TRBV5-4
d_gene: NA
CDR3aa: ASSSQGMPLQGVIYNEQF

abundance: NA
j_gene: TRBJ2-7
v_gene: TRBV5-1
d_gene: NA
CDR3aa: ASSLVVGNEQY

abundance: few
j_gene: TRBJ2-5
v_gene: TRBV28
d_gene: NA
CDR3aa: ASSLVGGGPSETQY

abundance: NA
j_gene: TRBJ2-4
v_gene: TRBV12-3/TRBV12-4
d_gene: NA
CDR3aa: ASSHGGGAGTKNIQY

abundance: NA
j_gene: TRBJ1-4
v_gene: TRBV7-8
d_gene: NA
CDR3aa: ASSLRLPDSVEKLF

abundance: NA
j_gene: TRBJ2-1
v_gene: TRBV3-1
d_gene: TRBD2
CDR3aa: ASSPTSGGRPNEQF

abundance: NA
j_gene: NA
v_gene: TRBV7-9
d_gene: NA
CDR3aa: ASSLGVTTYEQY

abundance: NA
j_gene: TRBJ2-7
v_gene: TRBV27
d_gene: TRBD1
CDR3aa: ASSLFVGDRGGEQY

abundance: few
j_gene: TRBJ2-5
v_gene: TRBV6-1
d_gene: NA
CDR3aa: ASIPSHTYQETQY

abundance: few
j_gene: TRBJ2-7
v_gene: TRBV4-1
d_gene: NA
CDR3aa: ASTPQQGRAGEQY

abundance: NA
j_gene: TRBJ2-5
v_gene: TRBV9
d_gene: NA
CDR3aa: ASSAGGAPRETQY

abundance: NA
j_gene: TRBJ2-7
v_gene: TRBV9
d_gene: NA
CDR3aa: ASSVGSSGFYEQY

abundance: NA
j_gene: TRBJ2-3
v_gene: TRBV4-3
d_gene: TRBD2
CDR3aa: ASSQGSGRADTQY

abundance: few
j_gene: TRBJ2-1
v_gene: TRBV9
d_gene: TRBD2
CDR3aa: ASSVYAGGPEDEQF

abundance: many
j_gene: TRBJ2-7
v_gene: TRBV2
d_gene: TRBD2
CDR3aa: ASSDLSGGIEEQY

abundance: NA
j_gene: TRBJ2-7
v_gene: TRBV9
d_gene: TRBD1
CDR3aa: ASSVRQGSGEQY

abundance: few
j_gene: TRBJ2-5
v_gene: TRBV6-2/TRBV6-3
d_gene: NA
CDR3aa: ASSYSPTGGQETQY

abundance: NA
j_gene: TRBJ2-1
v_gene: TRBV6-4
d_gene: TRBD2
CDR3aa: ASSASSGGYNEQF

abundance: few
j_gene: TRBJ2-2
v_gene: TRBV29-1
d_gene: NA
CDR3aa: SVVIVSGELF

abundance: NA
j_gene: TRBJ2-7
v_gene: TRBV29-1
d_gene: NA
CDR3aa: SVEGQGKSEQY

abundance: NA
j_gene: TRBJ2-2
v_gene: TRBV5-1
d_gene: NA
CDR3aa: ASYLSLSGSTGELF

abundance: few
j_gene: TRBJ2-5
v_gene: TRBV20-1
d_gene: TRBD2
CDR3aa: SARAPRTSAPQETQY

abundance: once
j_gene: TRBJ2-1
v_gene: TRBV5-1
d_gene: NA
CDR3aa: ASSLRGRGGYDYNEQF

abundance: NA
j_gene: NA
v_gene: TRBV20-1
d_gene: NA
CDR3aa: SARDDSGPEQY

abundance: NA
j_gene: TRBJ2-5
v_gene: TRBV5-1
d_gene: NA
CDR3aa: ASSWQTGTVETQY

abundance: few
j_gene: TRBJ2-1
v_gene: TRBV6-2/TRBV6-3
d_gene: NA
CDR3aa: AITRDGAYNEQF

abundance: NA
j_gene: TRBJ2-5
v_gene: TRBV28
d_gene: NA
CDR3aa: ASSFAGSLQETQY

abundance: few
j_gene: TRBJ2-1
v_gene: TRBV29-1
d_gene: NA
CDR3aa: SVEGGTPSYNEQF

abundance: NA
j_gene: NA
v_gene: TRBV6-2/TRBV6-3
d_gene: NA
CDR3aa: ASSQQGFGSYEQY

abundance: NA
j_gene: TRBJ2-1
v_gene: TRBV4-3
d_gene: TRBD2
CDR3aa: ASSQVNVAGLTYNEQF

abundance: NA
j_gene: TRBJ2-3
v_gene: TRBV20-1
d_gene: NA
CDR3aa: SATDMESADTQY

abundance: once
j_gene: TRBJ1-1
v_gene: TRBV10-3
d_gene: NA
CDR3aa: AISGEGGGTEAF

abundance: NA
j_gene: TRBJ2-7
v_gene: TRBV7-2
d_gene: NA
CDR3aa: ASSHWPGSEEQY

abundance: few
j_gene: TRBJ2-5
v_gene: TRBV9
d_gene: NA
CDR3aa: ASSVIGETQY

abundance: few
j_gene: NA
v_gene: TRBV9
d_gene: NA
CDR3aa: ASSRNPGIRGNEQF

abundance: few
j_gene: TRBJ2-7
v_gene: TRBV20-1
d_gene: TRBD2
CDR3aa: SGAGVGLGDYEQY

abundance: few
j_gene: TRBJ1-4
v_gene: TRBV20-1
d_gene: NA
CDR3aa: SASGQGRYNEKLF

abundance: NA
j_gene: TRBJ1-4
v_gene: TRBV29-1
d_gene: NA
CDR3aa: SVEDPQGLNEKLF

abundance: few
j_gene: TRBJ2-7
v_gene: TRBV27
d_gene: TRBD1
CDR3aa: ASSLSDRVGFYEQY

abundance: few
j_gene: TRBJ2-3
v_gene: TRBV14
d_gene: TRBD2
CDR3aa: ASSRGLAGGHSDTQY

abundance: NA
j_gene: TRBJ2-5
v_gene: TRBV29-1
d_gene: TRBD2
CDR3aa: SVEGLAGATQY

abundance: NA
j_gene: NA
v_gene: TRBV6-2/TRBV6-3
d_gene: NA
CDR3aa: ASSRGLETQY

abundance: few
j_gene: TRBJ1-1
v_gene: TRBV6-2/TRBV6-3
d_gene: TRBD1
CDR3aa: ASSYSSGQLNTEAF

abundance: NA
j_gene: TRBJ2-1
v_gene: TRBV25-1
d_gene: TRBD2
CDR3aa: ASSEFRSGLAGVFEQF

abundance: few
j_gene: TRBJ2-3
v_gene: TRBV27
d_gene: NA
CDR3aa: ASSSWPPGAPTDTQY

abundance: few
j_gene: TRBJ1-2
v_gene: TRBV5-5
d_gene: TRBD1
CDR3aa: ASSLALTGRGYGYT

abundance: few
j_gene: NA
v_gene: TRBV19
d_gene: NA
CDR3aa: ASSNGDQPYEQY

abundance: NA
j_gene: NA
v_gene: TRBV20-1
d_gene: TRBD2
CDR3aa: SATATSGVINEQF

abundance: NA
j_gene: NA
v_gene: TRBV27
d_gene: TRBD1
CDR3aa: ASSFLDRVFQETQY

abundance: NA
j_gene: TRBJ2-3
v_gene: TRBV20-1
d_gene: NA
CDR3aa: SAQSDGIGTDTQY

abundance: many
j_gene: TRBJ2-7
v_gene: TRBV7-2
d_gene: NA
CDR3aa: ASSVDTYEQY

abundance: few
j_gene: TRBJ2-5
v_gene: TRBV20-1
d_gene: TRBD1
CDR3aa: SAALGQGRETQY

abundance: NA
j_gene: TRBJ2-1
v_gene: TRBV7-9
d_gene: TRBD2
CDR3aa: ASSSTSVMYNEQF

abundance: few
j_gene: TRBJ1-1
v_gene: TRBV18
d_gene: NA
CDR3aa: ASSPLVNTEAF

abundance: NA
j_gene: TRBJ2-3
v_gene: TRBV27
d_gene: NA
CDR3aa: ASSLAPSTDTQY